This T cell receptor (beta chain) was sequenced during a study of T-cell memory formation after mild COVID-19. With regard to this clonotype: Its antigen is unknown. One junction end disagrees with the germline gene, perhaps due to a read error.

TCRdb recomputed calls from the 5' RACE reads with MiXCR, one row per CDR3 protein. The sample consists of around 340,000 distinct CDR3 sequences, under 25% of them appearing once. This CDR3 region has 15 residues. Findings of the study overall: Second-wave clones reaching peak frequency on day 37 lacked confirmed SARS-CoV-2 specificity. Some clones that responded turned up in pre-infection memory, which suggests that cross-reactive memory joined in. Mainly in CM and EM were contracting CD4+ clones; CD8+ were in EMRA.

Specimen: PBMCs or a T cell subset sorted from them (not recorded which). The origin of this receptor is an adult woman who had mild COVID-19 (a few samples of this study predate the infection). Cell type and time point are not known. This chain connects TRBV12-3 or TRBV12-4 to TRBJ2-5, with 12 bases identical to TRBD2. Written as DNA, the CDR3 is TGTGCCTGCAGTGTGACTAGCGGGAGCCTAGAGACCCAGTACTTC. Protein sequence: CACSVTSGSLETQYF.